These 23 T cell receptor beta chains were all obtained from the same sample, sequenced in a study of technical replicates of blood from four donors. The protocol was immunoSEQ multiplex PCR, while the TCRdb copy is restricted to in-frame clones and leaves out a portion. The sample includes over 8,000 clones, 90% seen only once; the top ten take 9% to 13%. Sequencing was carried out using PBMCs. These receptors were taken from a human donor in good health.

This clone is a singleton in its sample. The gene calls are TRBV10-3 and TRBJ2-7; TRBD2 agrees at 11 bases. The V gene end was trimmed by 3 bases and the J gene end by 5 bases; junction bases not matched to a gene: 6. Germline V gene sequence: CDR1 ENHRY, CDR2 SYGVKD. CDR3 size: 15 residues. The CDR3, as DNA: TGTGCCATCAGTGAAACTAGCGGGAGCGCCGACGAGCAGTACTTC. Translation gives CAISETSGSADEQYF.

V usage is TRBV5-4 and J usage is TRBJ2-2; D is possibly TRBD2 (7 bases). The V end lost 0 bases, the J end lost 5 bases, and 14 bases lay between the germline ends. CDR1 SGHNT and CDR2 YYREEE come from the germline V gene (reference sequence). The CDR3 totals 16 residues. CDR3 protein: CASSLGRGGGTGELFF. The CDR3 nucleotides are TGTGCCAGCAGCTTGGGACGAGGGGGAGGGACCGGGGAGCTGTTTTTT.

CDR3 DNA: TGTGCCAGCACTGGACAGGGCTCCTACGAGCAGTACTTC. Translating it yields CASTGQGSYEQYF. This chain joins TRBV19 and TRBJ2-7; 8 bases map to TRBD1. The germline CDR1 and CDR2 sequences are LNHDA and SQIVND (reference sequence). This CDR3 region has 13 residues. V lost 9 bases to trimming and J lost 0 bases; unmatched junction nucleotides: 4.

This clone was observed once. The chain couples TRBV19 to TRBJ1-2; 7 bases are shared with TRBD1. The germline gives CDR1 LNHDA, CDR2 SQIVND (reference sequence). The J segment lost 3 bases and the V segment lost 6 bases, leaving 7 bases of the junction unmatched. This CDR3 contains 14 residues. The chain's CDR3 is CASRSGTVDYGYTF. CDR3 in DNA: TGTGCCAGTAGATCCGGGACAGTCGACTATGGCTACACCTTC.

This clone was found once. The chain is built from TRBV5-4 and TRBJ2-5; 7 bases are shared with TRBD2. CDR1 and CDR2 from the germline V gene are SGHNT and YYREEE (reference sequence). With V trimmed by 0 bases and J by 1 base, 6 bases remained unmatched. The CDR3 sequence is 16 residues long. In DNA, the CDR3 is TGTGCCAGCAGCTTGGTTAGCGGGCGGGCCCAAGAGACCCAGTACTTC. The encoded protein is CASSLVSGRAQETQYF.

This chain connects TRBV7-9 to TRBJ2-2; 7 positions agree with TRBD2. CDR3 length: 16 residues. CDR1 SEHNR and CDR2 FQNEAQ come from the germline V gene (reference sequence). V dropped 5 bases and J dropped 2; count of bases not matched to a gene: 8. Written as DNA, the CDR3 is TGTGCCAGCAGCCAGTCAAGCGGGGTTAACACCGGGGAGCTGTTTTTT. It specifies CASSQSSGVNTGELFF.

The chain carries TRBV6-1 and TRBJ2-6; D unclear. With 0 bases removed from V and 0 bases from J, the gap between germline ends came to 3 bases. The CDR3 is 15 amino acids. CDR1 and CDR2 from the germline V gene are MNHNS and SASEGT. CDR3 sequence: CASSEASSGANVLTF. CDR3 bases: TGTGCCAGCAGTGAAGCCAGCTCTGGGGCCAACGTCCTGACTTTC.

The chain links TRBV27 to TRBJ2-7; 9 positions agree with TRBD1. Trimming took 5 bases from V and 1 from J; bases not matched to a gene: 15. The V gene's germline CDR1 is MNHEY and CDR2 SMNVEV (reference sequence). This CDR3 contains 18 residues. The CDR3 DNA sequence: TGTGCCAGCAGTGCAGGGACAGGGCTGACGACTTTATCCTACGAGCAGTACTTC. Its protein is CASSAGTGLTTLSYEQYF.

The chain carries TRBV5-1 and TRBJ1-1; 7 nucleotides align to TRBD1. V lost 1 base, J lost 5 bases, and 2 bases stayed unmatched. Germline CDR1 reads SGHRS; CDR2 reads YFSETQ. The CDR3 runs to 13 residues. The DNA for the CDR3 is TGCGCCAGCAGCTTGCAGGGGGGTACTGAAGCTTTCTTT. This translates into CASSLQGGTEAFF.

The chain links TRBV6-1 to TRBJ1-5; possibly TRBD1 for D (6 bases). The V end was cut by 3 bases, the J end by 6 bases, with 12 bases between. Germline CDR1 MNHNS, CDR2 SASEGT. The CDR3 loop spans 14 amino acids. The CDR3 coding sequence is TGTGCCAGCAGTGACGGGGCAGGGGTTCAGCCCCAGCATTTT. Protein: CASSDGAGVQPQHF.

The chain is built from TRBV5-1 and TRBJ1-2; TRBD1 agrees at 9 bases. Per germline, CDR1 SGHRS and CDR2 YFSETQ. The CDR3 is made up of 15 amino acids. Losses at the gene ends were 0 bases for V and 8 bases for J; bases not matched to a gene: 8. The CDR3 DNA sequence: TGCGCCAGCAGCTTGGAGGGACAGGGACTGGGAGGCTACACCTTC. It yields the protein CASSLEGQGLGGYTF.

The chain joins TRBV11-3 to TRBJ2-3; TRBD2 aligns across 8 bases. The V and J ends lost 3 bases and 5 bases, in that order; junction bases with no gene match: 10. The CDR3 totals 16 residues. Germline-derived CDR1 and CDR2 are SGHNT and YENEEA. CDR3 coding DNA: TGTGCCAGCAGCTTCTCCGGGACTAGGGGAGGAGATACGCAGTATTTT. It is translated as CASSFSGTRGGDTQYF.

The chain recombines TRBV19 with TRBJ1-2; D is undetermined. There are 12 residues in the CDR3. Germline-derived CDR1 and CDR2 are LNHDA and SQIVND (reference sequence). V shed 5 bases and J shed 8 bases, with 12 bases lying between them. CDR3 sequence: CASSPRQLGYTF. CDR3 DNA: TGTGCCAGTAGTCCAAGACAATTAGGCTACACCTTC.

The chain recombines TRBV6-6 with TRBJ1-2; no clear D. The CDR3 totals 14 residues. CDR1 and CDR2 (germline): MNHNY, SVGAGI (reference sequence). V shed 9 bases and J shed 8 bases, with 22 bases lying between them. The CDR3 loop is CASSQTGFFGGYTF. Written as DNA, the CDR3 is TGTGCCAGTAGCCAAACGGGGTTTTTTGGAGGCTACACCTTC.

This chain uses TRBV6-5 with TRBJ2-1; no clear D gene. The CDR3 consists of 12 residues. The germline V gene has CDR1 MNHEY and CDR2 SVGAGI. V was shortened by 7 bases and J by 6 bases, with 10 bases between the two germline ends. The CDR3 nucleotides are TGTGCCAGCAACTCATTCCTCAATGAGCAGTTCTTC. This gives the protein CASNSFLNEQFF.

The rearrangement uses TRBV6-1 and TRBJ2-5, with 7 bases aligning to TRBD2. Germline trimming cut 7 bases from V and 9 bases from J; bases unmatched to any gene: 14. Germline V gives CDR1 MNHNS, CDR2 SASEGT. This CDR3 contains 14 residues. CDR3 nucleotides: TGTGCCAGCAAAAACGGAGCGGGGCCGGGGGCCCAGTACTTC. Its protein product is CASKNGAGPGAQYF.

The rearrangement uses TRBV19 and TRBJ2-5; TRBD1 matches 8 bases. CDR1 is LNHDA, CDR2 SQIVND, per germline (reference sequence). The CDR3 totals 14 residues. V was pared by 6 bases and J by 2 bases, with 5 bases of the junction left unmatched. In DNA, the CDR3 is TGTGCCAGTAGCGACAGGGGCAGACAAGAGACCCAGTACTTC. Protein: CASSDRGRQETQYF.

The chain employs TRBV9 and TRBJ2-5, with TRBD2 matching 13 bases. Germline V lookup: CDR1 SGDLS, CDR2 YYNGEE. This CDR3 is built from 18 residues. With V trimmed by 4 bases and J by 5 bases, 14 bases remained unmatched. CDR3 coding DNA: TGTGCCAGCAGCTCCGGACTAGCGGGAGTTTTTGGGATGGAGACCCAGTACTTC. This encodes CASSSGLAGVFGMETQYF.

This clone was recorded only once. The rearrangement uses TRBV2 and TRBJ2-7; D is undetermined. From germline, CDR1 is SNHLY and CDR2 FYNNEI. There are 13 residues in the CDR3. V was trimmed by 2 bases and J by 6 bases, leaving 11 bases between them. CDR3 sequence (DNA): TGTGCCAGCAGTGAAAGTCTATTCTCCGAGCAGTACTTC. Translation: CASSESLFSEQYF.

This clone was observed a handful of times. The V and J genes are TRBV12-5 and TRBJ1-1; D gene ambiguous. The germline CDR1 and CDR2 sequences are LGHNT and FRNRAP. The CDR3 covers 14 residues. The V end lost 7 bases, the J end lost 5 bases, and 17 bases lay between the germline ends. The CDR3 protein is CASATEGWRTEAFF. CDR3 nucleotide sequence: TGTGCTAGTGCTACCGAGGGATGGAGGACTGAAGCTTTCTTT.

A single count supports this clone. The chain couples TRBV30 to TRBJ1-4, with D tentatively TRBD1 (6 bases). Trimming left V 4 bases short and J 4 bases short, with 16 bases between. Germline V gene data show CDR1 as GTSNPN and CDR2 as SVGIG (reference sequence). This CDR3 has 15 amino acids. The CDR3 DNA is TGTGCCTGGACGCCGCTTGGGGGCGTTAATGAAAAACTGTTTTTT. Translating it yields CAWTPLGGVNEKLFF. Supplemented by reference TRBV30 and TRBJ1-4, the full variable domain reads SQTIHQWPATLVQPVGSPLSLECTVEGTSNPNLYWYRQAAGRGLQLLFYSVGIGQISSEVPQNLSASRPQDRQFILSSKKLLLSDSGFYLCAWTPLGGVNEKLFFGSGTQLSVL.

V is TRBV4-1 and J is TRBJ1-2; 7 positions match TRBD1. Germline V gives CDR1 MGHRA, CDR2 YSYEKL. J gave up 5 bases and V 3 bases, and 12 bases lay outside the gene matches. The CDR3 length is 16 residues. CDR3 coding DNA: TGCGCCAGCAGCCAGGAAAAGACAGGGTCCCCATATGGCTACACCTTC. It specifies CASSQEKTGSPYGYTF.

The chain has TRBV5-1 and TRBJ2-6; tentatively, D is TRBD1 (5 bases). Germline V gives CDR1 SGHRS, CDR2 YFSETQ. V lost 2 bases to trimming and J lost 2 bases, with 11 bases between them. The CDR3 sequence is 16 residues long. CDR3 amino acids: CASSFGALAGANVLTF. The CDR3, as DNA: TGCGCCAGCAGCTTTGGGGCGCTGGCTGGGGCCAACGTCCTGACTTTC.